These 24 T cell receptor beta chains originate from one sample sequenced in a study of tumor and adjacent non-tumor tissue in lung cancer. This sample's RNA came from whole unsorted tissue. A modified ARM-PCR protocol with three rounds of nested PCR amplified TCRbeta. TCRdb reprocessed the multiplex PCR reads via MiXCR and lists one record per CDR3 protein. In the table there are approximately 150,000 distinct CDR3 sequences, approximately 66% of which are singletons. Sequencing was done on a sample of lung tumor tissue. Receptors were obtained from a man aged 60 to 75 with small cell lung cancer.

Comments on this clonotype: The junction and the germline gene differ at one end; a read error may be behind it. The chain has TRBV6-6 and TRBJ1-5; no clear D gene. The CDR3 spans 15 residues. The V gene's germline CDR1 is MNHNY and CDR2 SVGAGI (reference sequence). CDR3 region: CASSYSAVSSQPQHF. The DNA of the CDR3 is TGTGCCAGCAGTTACTCTGCGGTTAGCAGTCAGCCCCAGCATTTT.

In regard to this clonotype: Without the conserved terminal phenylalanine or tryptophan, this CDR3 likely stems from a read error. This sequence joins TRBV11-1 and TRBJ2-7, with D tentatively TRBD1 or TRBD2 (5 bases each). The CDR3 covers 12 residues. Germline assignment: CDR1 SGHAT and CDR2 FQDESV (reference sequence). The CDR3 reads CANSGQGREQYL. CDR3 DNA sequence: TGTGCCAACAGCGGACAAGGGCGCGAGCAGTACCTC.

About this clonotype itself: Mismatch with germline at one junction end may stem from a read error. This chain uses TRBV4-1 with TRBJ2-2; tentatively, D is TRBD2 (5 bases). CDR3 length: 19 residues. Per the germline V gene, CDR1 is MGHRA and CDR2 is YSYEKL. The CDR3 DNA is TGCGCCAGCAGCCAAGTTCCCCCCCGCAGTCCCACTCGAACACCGGGGAGCTGTTTT. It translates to CASSQVPPRSPTRTPGSCF.

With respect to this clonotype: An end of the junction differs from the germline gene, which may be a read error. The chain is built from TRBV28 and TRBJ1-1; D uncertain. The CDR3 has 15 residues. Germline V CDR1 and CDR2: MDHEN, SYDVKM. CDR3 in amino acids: CASSPAGPTVSEALF. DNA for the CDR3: TGTGCCAGCAGTCCCGCAGGTCCCACGGTTTCTGAAGCTTTATTT.

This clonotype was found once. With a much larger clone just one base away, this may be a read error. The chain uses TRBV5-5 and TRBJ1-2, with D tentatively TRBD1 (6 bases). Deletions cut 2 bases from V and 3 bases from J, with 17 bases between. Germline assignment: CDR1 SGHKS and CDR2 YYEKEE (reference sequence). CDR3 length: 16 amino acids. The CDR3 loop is CASSFGRLQGDYGYTF. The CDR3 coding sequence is TGTGCCAGCAGCTTCGGTCGGCTACAGGGTGACTATGGCTACACCTTC.

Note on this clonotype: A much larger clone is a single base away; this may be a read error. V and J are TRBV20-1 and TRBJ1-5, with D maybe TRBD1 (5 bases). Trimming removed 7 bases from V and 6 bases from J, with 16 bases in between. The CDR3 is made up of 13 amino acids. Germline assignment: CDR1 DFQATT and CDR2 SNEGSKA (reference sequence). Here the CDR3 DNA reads TGCAGTGTTAGGTATTTGCAGGGTCAGCCCCAGCATTTT. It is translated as CSVRYLQGQPQHF.

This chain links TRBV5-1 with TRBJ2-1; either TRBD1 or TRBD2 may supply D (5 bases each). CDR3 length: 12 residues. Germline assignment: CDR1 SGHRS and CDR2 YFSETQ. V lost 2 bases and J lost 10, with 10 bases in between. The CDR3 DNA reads TGCGCCAGCAGCTTCCCTTGGGGGGAGCAGTTCTTC. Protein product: CASSFPWGEQFF.

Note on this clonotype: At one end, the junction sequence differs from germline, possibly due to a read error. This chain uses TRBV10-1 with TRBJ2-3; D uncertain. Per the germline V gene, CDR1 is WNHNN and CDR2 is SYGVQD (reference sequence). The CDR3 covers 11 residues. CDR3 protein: CASCDTDTQYF. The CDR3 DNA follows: TGCGCCAGCTGTGACACAGATACGCAGTATTTT.

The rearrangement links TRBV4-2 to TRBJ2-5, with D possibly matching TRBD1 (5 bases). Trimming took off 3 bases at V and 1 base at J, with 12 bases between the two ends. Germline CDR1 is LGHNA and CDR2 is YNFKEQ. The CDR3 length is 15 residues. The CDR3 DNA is TGTGCCAGCAGCCATGATACCCAGGGCCAAGAGACCCAGTACTTC. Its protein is CASSHDTQGQETQYF.

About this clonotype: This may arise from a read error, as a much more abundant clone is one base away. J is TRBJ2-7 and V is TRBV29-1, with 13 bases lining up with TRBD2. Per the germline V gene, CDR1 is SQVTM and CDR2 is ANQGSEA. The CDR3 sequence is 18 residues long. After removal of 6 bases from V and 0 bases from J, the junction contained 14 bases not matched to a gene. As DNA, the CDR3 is TGCAGCGTGAGGGACTCGGGACTAGCGGGATTCCGCTCCTACGAGCAGTACTTC. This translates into CSVRDSGLAGFRSYEQYF.

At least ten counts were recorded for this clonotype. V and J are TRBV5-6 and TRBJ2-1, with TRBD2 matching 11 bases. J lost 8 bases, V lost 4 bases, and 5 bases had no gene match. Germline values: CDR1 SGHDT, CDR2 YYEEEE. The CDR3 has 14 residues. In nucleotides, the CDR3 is TGTGCCAGCAGCGAGATTAGCGGGAGGGATGAGCAGTTCTTC. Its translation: CASSEISGRDEQFF.

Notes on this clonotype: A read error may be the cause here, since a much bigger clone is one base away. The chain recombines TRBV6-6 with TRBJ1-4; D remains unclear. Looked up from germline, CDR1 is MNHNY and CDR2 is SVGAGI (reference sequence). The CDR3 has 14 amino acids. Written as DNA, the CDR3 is TGTGTCAGCAATTTCATACCAACTAATGAAAAACTGTTTTTT. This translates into CVSNFIPTNEKLFF.

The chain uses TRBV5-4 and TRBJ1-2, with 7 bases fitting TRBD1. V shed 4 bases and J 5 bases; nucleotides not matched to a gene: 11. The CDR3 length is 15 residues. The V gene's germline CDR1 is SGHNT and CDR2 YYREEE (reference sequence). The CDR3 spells CASSLGGGSMYGYTF. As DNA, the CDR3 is TGTGCCAGCAGCCTAGGAGGGGGCAGCATGTATGGCTACACCTTC.

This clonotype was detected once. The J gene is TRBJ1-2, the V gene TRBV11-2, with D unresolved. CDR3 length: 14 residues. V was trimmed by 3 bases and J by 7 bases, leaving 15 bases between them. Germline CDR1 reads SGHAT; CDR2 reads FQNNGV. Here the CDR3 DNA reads TGTGCCAGCAGCTTCCAACCCGGAGACCGTGGCTACACCTTC. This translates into CASSFQPGDRGYTF.

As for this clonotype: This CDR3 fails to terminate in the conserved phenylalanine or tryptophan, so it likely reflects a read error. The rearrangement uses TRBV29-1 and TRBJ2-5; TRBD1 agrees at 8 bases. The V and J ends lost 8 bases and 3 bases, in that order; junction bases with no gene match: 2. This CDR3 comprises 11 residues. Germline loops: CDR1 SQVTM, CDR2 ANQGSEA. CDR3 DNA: TGCAGCACGGACAGGGAAGAGACCCAGTACTTA. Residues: CSTDREETQYL.

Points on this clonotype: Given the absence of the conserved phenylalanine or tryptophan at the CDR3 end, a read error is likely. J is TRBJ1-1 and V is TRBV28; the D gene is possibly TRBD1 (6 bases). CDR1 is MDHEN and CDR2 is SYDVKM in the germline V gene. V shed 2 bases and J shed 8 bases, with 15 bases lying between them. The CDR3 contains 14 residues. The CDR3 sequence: CASSLPGGAGEAFS. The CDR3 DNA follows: TGTGCCAGCAGTTTACCCGGGGGCGCAGGCGAAGCTTTCTCT.

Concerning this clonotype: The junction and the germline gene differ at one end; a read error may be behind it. The CDR3 DNA reads TGTGCCGGCAGCTGCGACCCGGGACAGGGAAAAAACACTGAAGCTTTCTTT. It yields the protein CAGSCDPGQGKNTEAFF. The chain carries TRBV11-1 and TRBJ1-1; 9 nucleotides match TRBD1. Germline V gene lookup returns CDR1 SGHAT and CDR2 FQDESV (reference sequence). CDR3 length equals 17 residues.

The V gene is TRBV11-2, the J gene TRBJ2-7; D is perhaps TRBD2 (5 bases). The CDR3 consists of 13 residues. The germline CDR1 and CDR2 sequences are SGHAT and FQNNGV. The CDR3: CASSLESGSEQYV. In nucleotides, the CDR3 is TGTGCCAGCAGCTTAGAGTCGGGGAGCGAGCAATACGTC.

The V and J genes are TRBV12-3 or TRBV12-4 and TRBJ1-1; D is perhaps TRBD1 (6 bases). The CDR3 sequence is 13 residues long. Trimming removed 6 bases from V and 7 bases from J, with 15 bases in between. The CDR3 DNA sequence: TGTGCCAGCAGCCGACAGAGGGACATTGAAGCTTTCTTT. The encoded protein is CASSRQRDIEAFF.

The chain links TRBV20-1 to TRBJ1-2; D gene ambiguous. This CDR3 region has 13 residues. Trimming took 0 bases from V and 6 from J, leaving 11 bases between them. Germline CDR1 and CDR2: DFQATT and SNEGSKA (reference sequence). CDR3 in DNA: TGCAGTGCTAGAGACAGCCGGGTCCATGGCTACACCTTC. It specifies CSARDSRVHGYTF.

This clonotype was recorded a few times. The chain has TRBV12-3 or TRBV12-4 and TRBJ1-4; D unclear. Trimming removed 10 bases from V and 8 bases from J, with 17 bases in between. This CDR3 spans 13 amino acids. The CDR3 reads CATAVRVGEKLFF. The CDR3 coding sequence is TGTGCCACTGCTGTGAGGGTTGGAGAAAAACTGTTTTTT.

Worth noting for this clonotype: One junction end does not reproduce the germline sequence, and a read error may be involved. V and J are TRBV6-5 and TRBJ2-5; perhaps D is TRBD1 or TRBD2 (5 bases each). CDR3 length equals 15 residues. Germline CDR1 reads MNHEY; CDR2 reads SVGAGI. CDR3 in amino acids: CASSYSFGTQETHYF. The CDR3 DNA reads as TGTGCCAGCAGTTACTCTTTCGGGACCCAAGAGACCCATTACTTC.

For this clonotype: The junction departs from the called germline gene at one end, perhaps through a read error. CDR3 bases: TGTGTCAGCAGCAGTAGACAAGGGGCTCAACAGCCCCAACATTTT. Amino acid sequence: CVSSSRQGAQQPQHF. The V call is TRBV12-3 or TRBV12-4, the J call TRBJ1-5; D possibly corresponds to TRBD1 (5 bases). The CDR3 consists of 15 residues.

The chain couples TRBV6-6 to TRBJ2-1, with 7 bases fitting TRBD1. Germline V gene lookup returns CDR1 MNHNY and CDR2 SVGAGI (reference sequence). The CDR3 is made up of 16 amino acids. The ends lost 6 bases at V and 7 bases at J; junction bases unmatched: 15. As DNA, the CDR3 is TGTGCCAGCAGCCCCCCCCTACGCTTGGACAGGAATGAGCAGTTCTTC. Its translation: CASSPPLRLDRNEQFF.